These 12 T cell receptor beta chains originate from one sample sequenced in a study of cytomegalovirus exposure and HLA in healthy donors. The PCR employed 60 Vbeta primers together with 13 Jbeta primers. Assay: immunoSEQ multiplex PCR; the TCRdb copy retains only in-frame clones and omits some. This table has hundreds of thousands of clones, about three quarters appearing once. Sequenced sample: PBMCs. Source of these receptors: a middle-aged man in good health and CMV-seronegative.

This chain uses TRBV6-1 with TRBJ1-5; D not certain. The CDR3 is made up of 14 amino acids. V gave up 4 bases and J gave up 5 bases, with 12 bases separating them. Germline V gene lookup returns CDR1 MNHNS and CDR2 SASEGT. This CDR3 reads CASSGVGSDQPQHF. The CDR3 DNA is TGTGCCAGCAGTGGGGTAGGAAGCGATCAGCCCCAGCATTTT.

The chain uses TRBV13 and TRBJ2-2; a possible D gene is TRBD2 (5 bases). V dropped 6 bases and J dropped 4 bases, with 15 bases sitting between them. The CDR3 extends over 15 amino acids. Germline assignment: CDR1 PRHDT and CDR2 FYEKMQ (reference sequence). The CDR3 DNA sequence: TGTGCCAGCAGGGGCGGGCTAGCAATCACCGGGGAGCTGTTTTTT. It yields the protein CASRGGLAITGELFF.

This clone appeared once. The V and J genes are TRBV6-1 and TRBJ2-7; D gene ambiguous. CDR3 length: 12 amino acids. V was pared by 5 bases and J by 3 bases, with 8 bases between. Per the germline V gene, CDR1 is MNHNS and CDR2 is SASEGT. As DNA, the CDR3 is TGTGCCAGCAGTCTACCTAGCTACGAGCAGTACTTC. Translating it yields CASSLPSYEQYF.

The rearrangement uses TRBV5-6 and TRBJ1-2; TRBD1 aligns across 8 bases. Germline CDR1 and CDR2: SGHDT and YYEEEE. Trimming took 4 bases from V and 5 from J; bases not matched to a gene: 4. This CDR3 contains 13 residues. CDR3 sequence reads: CASSPDRVYGYTF. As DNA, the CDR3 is TGTGCCAGCAGCCCGGACAGGGTTTATGGCTACACCTTC.

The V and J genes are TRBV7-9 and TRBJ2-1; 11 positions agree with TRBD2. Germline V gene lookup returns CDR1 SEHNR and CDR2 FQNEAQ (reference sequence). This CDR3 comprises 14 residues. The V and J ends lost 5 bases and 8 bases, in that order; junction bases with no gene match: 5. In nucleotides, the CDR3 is TGTGCCAGCAGCGGCCTAGCGGGGGGCGATGAGCAGTTCTTC. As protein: CASSGLAGGDEQFF.

DNA of the CDR3: TGTGCCAGCAGCGTGACAGGGGCAACTAATGAAAAACTGTTTTTT. This encodes CASSVTGATNEKLFF. This sequence joins TRBV9 and TRBJ1-4; 8 positions agree with TRBD1. The length of the CDR3 is 15 residues. The V gene's germline CDR1 is SGDLS and CDR2 YYNGEE. J gave up 0 bases and V 2 bases, and 0 bases lay outside the gene matches.

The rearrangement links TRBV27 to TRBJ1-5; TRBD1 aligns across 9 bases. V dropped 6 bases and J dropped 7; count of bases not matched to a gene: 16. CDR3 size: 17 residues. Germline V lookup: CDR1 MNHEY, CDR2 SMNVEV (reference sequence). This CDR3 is CASSPGQGSFRNQPQHF. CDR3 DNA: TGTGCCAGCAGCCCGGGACAGGGCAGCTTTCGGAACCAGCCCCAGCATTTT.

The CDR3 DNA is TGTGCCAGTAGTATTGAGGTCAATGAGCAGTTCTTC. Translating it yields CASSIEVNEQFF. The chain recombines TRBV19 with TRBJ2-1; D ambiguous. The V gene's germline CDR1 is LNHDA and CDR2 SQIVND (reference sequence). The V gene lost 3 bases and the J gene lost 6 bases, with 6 bases spanning the gap. The CDR3 is made up of 12 amino acids.

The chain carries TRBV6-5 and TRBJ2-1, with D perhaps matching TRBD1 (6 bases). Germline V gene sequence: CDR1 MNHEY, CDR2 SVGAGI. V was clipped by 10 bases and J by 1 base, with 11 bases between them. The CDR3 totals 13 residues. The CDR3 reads CATLDRSYNEQFF. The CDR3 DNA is TGTGCCACCCTCGACAGGTCCTACAATGAGCAGTTCTTC.

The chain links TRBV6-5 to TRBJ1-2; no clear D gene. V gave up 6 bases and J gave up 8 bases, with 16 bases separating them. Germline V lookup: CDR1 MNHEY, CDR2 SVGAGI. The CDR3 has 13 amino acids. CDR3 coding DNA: TGTGCCAGCAGATCCCGGGCCGCGGGGGGCTACACCTTC. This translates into CASRSRAAGGYTF.

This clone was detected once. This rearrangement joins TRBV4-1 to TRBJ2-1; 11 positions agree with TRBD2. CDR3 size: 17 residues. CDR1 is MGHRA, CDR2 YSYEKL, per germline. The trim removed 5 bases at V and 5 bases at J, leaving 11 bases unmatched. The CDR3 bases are TGCGCCAGCAGCTACGGTCCGCTAGCGGGGGGCGACAATGAGCAGTTCTTC. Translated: CASSYGPLAGGDNEQFF.

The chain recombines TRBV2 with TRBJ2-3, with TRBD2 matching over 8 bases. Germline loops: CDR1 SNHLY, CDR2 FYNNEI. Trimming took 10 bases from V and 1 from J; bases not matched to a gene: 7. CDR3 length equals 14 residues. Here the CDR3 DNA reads TGTGCCACCCCAGCGGGAGTGGGCACAGATACGCAGTATTTT. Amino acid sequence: CATPAGVGTDTQYF.